This T cell receptor (beta chain) was captured by sequencing in a study of blood T cell repertoires in COVID-19. This clone showed up just a few times. Here immunoSEQ multiplex PCR was the method, and the copy in TCRdb shows in-frame clones only, minus some. This table has about 64,000 clones, around 84% appearing once. CDR3 size: 14 residues. V shed 6 bases and J shed 3 bases, with 12 bases lying between them. CDR1 and CDR2 (germline): MNHNY, SVGAGI (reference sequence). The TCR sequence derives from a woman aged 60-75 years with acute or convalescent COVID-19. The sequenced material came from peripheral blood. This chain links TRBV6-6 with TRBJ2-4, with D tentatively TRBD2 (5 bases). The DNA for the CDR3 is TGTGCCAGCAGCGGGATGGTGGGCAAAAACATTCAGTACTTC. It specifies CASSGMVGKNIQYF.